The 9 T cell receptor beta chains reported below all come from one sample, sequenced in a study of T cell clones after liver transplantation (dated by TCRdb to about 2019). In the paper's terms, the time point label means: pre-transplant. Library preparation employed the immunoSEQ multiplex PCR assay. TCRdb carries this immuneACCESS record with in-frame sequences only. Its versions omit some clonotypes, under half of them owing to an unresolved V gene in the studies checked, with the rest unexplained. This sample comprises over 60,000 clones, about 80% of them detected only once. Clones ranked in the top ten supply 0.45% to 0.65% of the sample. The sequencing used CD4+ T cells from blood, collected before liver transplant. Every receptor here comes from a human donor who received a liver transplant.

The rearrangement joins TRBV5-1 to TRBJ2-3; the match to TRBD2 covers 8 bases. The V gene end was trimmed by 1 base and the J gene end by 0 bases; junction bases not matched to a gene: 4. CDR3 length: 16 amino acids. Germline V gene data show CDR1 as SGHRS and CDR2 as YFSETQ. The CDR3 here is CASSLSTSASTDTQYF. The CDR3 DNA sequence: TGCGCCAGCAGCTTGTCGACTAGCGCCAGCACAGATACGCAGTATTTT.

This clone has a handful of counts. The gene calls are TRBV15 and TRBJ2-1; 9 bases agree with TRBD2. In germline, CDR1 is LNHNV, CDR2 YYDKDF (reference sequence). The ends lost 0 bases at V and 9 bases at J; junction bases unmatched: 15. The CDR3 has 18 amino acids. The CDR3 DNA reads as TGTGCCACCAGCAGAGATCCCTTGCTTGAGCGGGAGGCCGGTGAGCAGTTCTTC. Translation: CATSRDPLLEREAGEQFF. The full variable domain, completed using reference TRBV15 and TRBJ2-1, is DAMVIQNPRYQVTQFGKPVTLSCSQTLNHNVMYWYQQKSSQAPKLLFHYYDKDFNNEADTPDNFQSRRPNTSFCFLDIRSPGLGDTAMYLCATSRDPLLEREAGEQFFGPGTRLTVL.

This sequence joins TRBV2 and TRBJ2-1; 9 bases agree with TRBD2. V was clipped by 5 bases and J by 5 bases; unmatched bases: 7. This CDR3 spans 15 amino acids. Germline V gene lookup returns CDR1 SNHLY and CDR2 FYNNEI. The CDR3 loop reads CASSRWLAGNNEQFF. CDR3 coding DNA: TGTGCCAGCAGTAGGTGGCTAGCGGGGAACAATGAGCAGTTCTTC.

This chain uses TRBV5-1 with TRBJ2-5; TRBD1 might be the D (6 bases). The V gene lost 7 bases and the J gene lost 5 bases, with 21 bases spanning the gap. The CDR3 spans 15 residues. CDR1 SGHRS and CDR2 YFSETQ come from the germline V gene. CDR3 loop: CASALQTGISETQYF. In nucleotides, the CDR3 is TGCGCCAGCGCGCTTCAAACAGGGATAAGTGAGACCCAGTACTTC.

V and J are TRBV2 and TRBJ1-1; a possible D gene is TRBD1 (6 bases). The CDR3 has 14 amino acids. Germline CDR1 reads SNHLY; CDR2 reads FYNNEI. Trimming removed 5 bases at V and 4 bases at J, with 14 bases between. CDR3 nucleotide sequence: TGTGCCAGCAGTCCCTTTACGACAGGCACTGAAGCTTTCTTT. Translated, it gives CASSPFTTGTEAFF.

The genes are TRBV28 and TRBJ2-6; weak D call: TRBD1 (5 bases). V lost 5 bases to trimming and J lost 3 bases, with 11 bases between them. From germline, CDR1 is MDHEN and CDR2 SYDVKM. This CDR3 region has 15 residues. CDR3 loop: CASSPAQGGANVLTF. CDR3 bases: TGTGCCAGCAGTCCCGCCCAGGGTGGGGCCAACGTCCTGACTTTC.

The chain links TRBV20-1 to TRBJ1-1; D is unclear. The CDR3 consists of 11 residues. The germline V gene encodes CDR1 DFQATT and CDR2 SNEGSKA (reference sequence). The V end lost 5 bases, the J end lost 3 bases, and 7 bases lay between the germline ends. The CDR3 region is CSAYWDTEAFF. CDR3 nucleotides: TGCAGTGCTTACTGGGACACTGAAGCTTTCTTT.

This clone has ten or more counts. The chain links TRBV19 to TRBJ2-1; TRBD2 aligns across 13 bases. Germline trimming cut 9 bases from V and 10 bases from J; bases unmatched to any gene: 6. This CDR3 spans 13 amino acids. Germline V gene sequence: CDR1 LNHDA, CDR2 SQIVND (reference sequence). The CDR3 DNA is TGTGCCAGCACGGGACTAGCGGGGACCGAGCAGTTCTTC. Its protein product is CASTGLAGTEQFF.

CDR3 coding DNA: TGTGCCTGGAGTTCACCAGGTTATTCGAACACCGGGGAGCTGTTTTTT. As protein: CAWSSPGYSNTGELFF. The rearrangement links TRBV30 to TRBJ2-2, with no clear D. Per the germline V gene, CDR1 is GTSNPN and CDR2 is SVGIG (reference sequence). There are 16 residues in the CDR3. V lost 2 bases, J lost 0 bases, and 13 bases lay in between.